This is a list of T cell receptor beta chains from one sample in a study of radiotherapy plus CTLA-4 blockade in lung cancer. Using immunoSEQ multiplex PCR, the repertoire was profiled, and TCRdb retains in-frame clones only, with some absent. The sample holds about 60,000 clones, approximately 68% seen once. Material: peripheral blood, obtained from a patient treated with radiotherapy plus ipilimumab. These receptors were collected from a human donor with non-small cell lung cancer whose response to radiotherapy plus ipilimumab could not be evaluated. CDR3s include the opening cysteine and the closing phenylalanine or tryptophan. The D gene is left open where the match is weak. Rows may omit the clone size; those that give it use once, few, many or a size class.

>NA|TRBV7-9|TRBD1|TRBJ1-2|19
CASSLAGRGLSVGNYGYTF
TGTGCCAGCAGCTTAGCGGGCAGGGGGCTGTCTGTCGGGAACTATGGCTACACCTTC
>few|TRBV5-6|TRBD2|TRBJ2-1|15
CASSFLAGANNEQFF
TGTGCCAGCAGCTTTCTAGCGGGAGCGAACAATGAGCAGTTCTTC
>NA|TRBV29-1|NA|TRBJ1-3|16
CSVEGQRVGPRYTIYF
TGCAGCGTTGAAGGCCAGCGGGTAGGCCCTAGGTACACCATATATTTT
>NA|TRBV5-1|TRBD1|TRBJ1-1|13
CASSVQGDTEAFF
TGCGCCAGCAGCGTACAGGGGGACACTGAAGCTTTCTTT
>NA|TRBV5-1|NA|TRBJ2-5|13
CASSLGTIETQYF
TGCGCCAGCAGCTTGGGGACAATTGAGACCCAGTACTTC
>NA|TRBV18|TRBD2|TRBJ2-3|15
CASSPLGGGTDTQYF
TGTGCCAGCTCACCATTGGGGGGGGGCACAGATACGCAGTATTTT
>NA|TRBV5-1|NA|TRBJ1-6|16
CASSFEWGGDNSPLHF
TGCGCCAGCAGCTTTGAATGGGGAGGCGATAATTCACCCCTCCACTTT
>once|TRBV30|TRBD1|TRBJ1-1|14
CAWNKGTEGAEAFF
TGTGCCTGGAACAAGGGGACAGAAGGGGCTGAAGCTTTCTTT
>NA|TRBV9|NA|TRBJ1-6|15
CASSGGGSFNSPLHF
TGTGCCAGCAGCGGAGGCGGGTCTTTTAATTCACCCCTCCACTTT
>NA|TRBV27|TRBD1|TRBJ1-2|15
CASRVVQGADYGYTF
TGTGCCAGCCGGGTCGTACAGGGGGCGGACTATGGCTACACCTTC
>once|TRBV11-3|TRBD2|TRBJ2-1|14
CASEAGGSSNEQFF
TGTGCCAGCGAAGCGGGCGGGAGTAGCAATGAGCAGTTCTTC
>once|TRBV7-9|TRBD2|TRBJ2-3|16
CASSSTGGLIADTQYF
TGTGCCAGCAGTTCCACGGGGGGACTTATTGCAGATACGCAGTATTTT
>few|TRBV5-8|NA|TRBJ1-3|14
CASSLRHSGNTIYF
TGTGCCAGCAGCTTGCGACACTCTGGAAACACCATATATTTT
>NA|TRBV6-1|TRBD1|TRBJ2-5|16
CASSEEGGTGGMAQYF
TGTGCCAGCAGTGAGGAAGGGGGAACAGGGGGGATGGCCCAGTACTTC
>NA|TRBV6-5|TRBD1|TRBJ1-2|15
CASSSEDRGYYGYTF
TGTGCCAGCAGTTCCGAGGACAGGGGTTATTATGGCTACACCTTC
>NA|TRBV21-1|NA|TRBJ2-3|17
CASSNETSGPSTDTQYF
TGTGCCAGCAGCAATGAAACTAGCGGACCTAGCACAGATACGCAGTATTTT
>NA|TRBV6-1|TRBD1|TRBJ2-1|15
CASNFGTGFYNEQFF
TGTGCCAGCAATTTCGGGACAGGGTTCTACAATGAGCAGTTCTTC
>NA|TRBV5-6|NA|TRBJ2-2|15
CASSSSSRNTGELFF
TGTGCCAGCAGCTCCTCTAGTAGGAACACCGGGGAGCTGTTTTTT
>NA|TRBV19|TRBD2|TRBJ2-1|15
CASSFTGLADNEQFF
TGTGCCAGTAGCTTTACGGGACTAGCCGACAATGAGCAGTTCTTC
>NA|TRBV5-1|NA|TRBJ1-1|14
CASSLEGLDTEAFF
TGCGCCAGCAGCTTGGAGGGGCTAGACACTGAAGCTTTCTTT
>NA|TRBV2|TRBD1|TRBJ2-7|14
CASRTGGSLYEQYF
TGTGCCAGCAGAACAGGGGGCTCTCTCTACGAGCAGTACTTC
>NA|TRBV10-3|TRBD2|TRBJ2-1|14
CAIRGNAGGNEQFF
TGTGCCATCAGGGGCAACGCGGGGGGCAATGAGCAGTTCTTC
>NA|TRBV5-4|TRBD1|TRBJ2-4|16
CASSQTGGLAKNIQYF
TGTGCCAGCAGTCAAACAGGGGGCCTGGCCAAAAACATTCAGTACTTC
>few|TRBV9|TRBD1|TRBJ1-3|16
CASSVSGTDSGNTIYF
TGTGCCAGCAGCGTATCCGGGACAGACTCTGGAAACACCATATATTTT
>NA|TRBV4-1|TRBD2|TRBJ2-3|18
CASSQGLLAGGPSDTQYF
TGCGCCAGCAGCCAGGGTCTCCTAGCGGGAGGGCCGTCAGATACGCAGTATTTT
>few|TRBV29-1|TRBD2|TRBJ2-2|14
CSGAGSANTGELFF
TGCAGCGGAGCGGGATCCGCGAACACCGGGGAGCTGTTTTTT
>NA|TRBV27|NA|TRBJ1-6|13
CASKGAYNSPLHF
TGTGCCAGCAAAGGGGCCTATAATTCACCCCTCCACTTT
>NA|TRBV7-9|NA|TRBJ2-7|15
CASSPPPIGRYEQYF
TGTGCCAGCAGCCCACCCCCTATAGGGAGGTACGAGCAGTACTTC
>NA|TRBV7-9|NA|TRBJ2-2|15
CASSLVSTNTGELFF
TGTGCCAGCAGCCTTGTGAGCACGAACACCGGGGAGCTGTTTTTT
>NA|TRBV4-2|TRBD1|TRBJ2-7|14
CASSQSGTVHEQYF
TGTGCCAGCAGCCAATCTGGGACAGTCCACGAGCAGTACTTC
>few|TRBV7-6|TRBD1|TRBJ1-4|15
CASRPIGTGGEKLFF
TGTGCCAGCAGGCCAATCGGGACAGGGGGTGAAAAACTGTTTTTT
>NA|TRBV19|TRBD1|TRBJ1-3|16
CASSIVGQGSGNTIYF
TGTGCCAGTAGTATAGTGGGACAGGGCTCTGGAAACACCATATATTTT
>once|TRBV2|NA|TRBJ2-7|13
CASRPPGHYEQYF
TGTGCCAGCAGGCCCCCGGGACACTACGAGCAGTACTTC
>NA|TRBV30|TRBD2|TRBJ2-5|13
CAWSRGGRETQYF
TGTGCCTGGAGTCGGGGGGGGCGGGAGACCCAGTACTTC
>once|TRBV13|TRBD1|TRBJ1-2|13
CASSETGIKGYTF
TGTGCCAGCAGCGAGACAGGGATCAAAGGCTACACCTTC
>NA|TRBV4-2|TRBD1|TRBJ1-5|15
CASSQTGSSNQPQHF
TGTGCCAGCAGCCAGACAGGGAGTAGCAATCAGCCCCAGCATTTT
>few|TRBV5-4|NA|TRBJ1-3|15
CASSPTRDFGNTIYF
TGTGCCAGCAGCCCCACACGGGACTTTGGAAACACCATATATTTT
>NA|TRBV5-1|TRBD2|TRBJ2-7|14
CASSFTSGTYEQYF
TGCGCCAGCAGCTTTACTAGCGGAACCTACGAGCAGTACTTC
>once|TRBV19|TRBD2|TRBJ2-7|17
CASSPNGVDSGAYEQYF
TGTGCCAGTAGCCCTAACGGCGTAGACAGCGGGGCCTACGAGCAGTACTTC
>NA|TRBV11-2|TRBD2|TRBJ2-7|16
CASSSSGSFYTYEQYF
TGTGCCAGCAGCTCTAGCGGGAGTTTCTATACTTACGAGCAGTACTTC
>NA|TRBV6-5|NA|TRBJ2-1|13
CASSKTSGDEQFF
TGTGCCAGCAGTAAGACTAGTGGGGATGAGCAGTTCTTC